This T cell receptor (beta chain) is drawn from a study of T cells in Graves' hyperthyroidism and ophthalmopathy. It was RNA transcripts that yielded the amplified TCR beta CDR3 regions. The TCR CDR3 was amplified in a first-round RT-PCR using the HTBI primer set. TCRdb reprocessed the multiplex PCR reads with MiXCR, giving one entry per CDR3 protein. The sample includes some 580,000 distinct CDR3 sequences, more than 15% of them seen just once. Germline CDR1 reads SGHRS; CDR2 reads YFSETQ. V gave up 2 bases and J gave up 1 base; unmatched junction bases: 4. CDR3 length: 18 residues. The sequence came from a woman aged 40 to 55 with Graves' ophthalmopathy. The gene calls are TRBV5-1 and TRBJ2-2, with TRBD2 matching over 14 bases. Sequencing was performed on blood. The CDR3 protein is CASSFGTSGSRNTGELFF. The CDR3 nucleotides read TGCGCCAGCAGCTTCGGGACTAGCGGGAGTCGGAACACCGGGGAGCTGTTTTTT.